Below, 28 T cell receptor beta chains from the same sample are listed, as sequenced in a study of OX40 agonist ivuxolimab in advanced cancers. Profiled with immunoSEQ multiplex PCR; TCRdb holds only in-frame clones, not every one. The sample yields roughly 70,000 clones, 90% to 95% seen once. Sequences were derived from CD4+ or CD8+ T cells sorted from blood, sampled in a trial of the OX40 agonist ivuxolimab. All receptors come from an adult with an advanced solid tumor such as melanoma, head and neck, liver or kidney cancer.

This clone was seen once. This sequence joins TRBV27 and TRBJ2-7; TRBD2 might be the D (6 bases). V lost 6 bases and J lost 0, with 15 bases in between. The CDR3 sequence is 15 residues long. Germline CDR1 is MNHEY and CDR2 is SMNVEV (reference sequence). The CDR3 here is CASRPLGGDSYEQYF. CDR3 DNA sequence: TGTGCCAGCAGACCCCTCGGCGGGGACTCCTACGAGCAGTACTTC.

The rearrangement uses TRBV2 and TRBJ1-5; 7 bases line up with TRBD1. The CDR3 sequence is 16 residues long. V was pared by 1 base and J by 1 base, with 4 bases of the junction left unmatched. CDR1 and CDR2 (germline): SNHLY, FYNNEI. DNA of the CDR3: TGTGCCAGCAGTGAAGTAGGGGGCATAAGCAATCAGCCCCAGCATTTT. It yields the protein CASSEVGGISNQPQHF. The entire variable domain, with the rest obtained from reference TRBV2 and TRBJ1-5, is as follows: EPEVTQTPSHQVTQMGQEVILRCVPISNHLYFYWYRQILGQKVEFLVSFYNNEISEKSEIFDDQFSVERPDGSNFTLKIRSTKLEDSAMYFCASSEVGGISNQPQHFGDGTRLSIL.

The chain joins TRBV7-8 to TRBJ1-3; D gene uncertain. The CDR3 covers 14 residues. V dropped 5 bases and J dropped 0 bases, with 8 bases sitting between them. The germline V gene has CDR1 SGHVS and CDR2 FQNEAQ. CDR3 nucleotide sequence: TGTGCCAGCAGCCTCCGGGGCTCTGGAAACACCATATATTTT. It yields the protein CASSLRGSGNTIYF. The whole variable domain, remainder taken from reference TRBV7-8 and TRBJ1-3, is GAGVSQSPRYKVAKRGQDVALRCDPISGHVSLFWYQQALGQGPEFLTYFQNEAQLDKSGLPSDRFFAERPEGSVSTLKIQRTQQEDSAVYLCASSLRGSGNTIYFGEGSWLTVV.

The rearrangement uses TRBV27 and TRBJ1-2; 9 nucleotides align to TRBD1. Trimming cost V 4 bases and J 4 bases; bases outside gene matches: 7. Per the germline V gene, CDR1 is MNHEY and CDR2 is SMNVEV (reference sequence). This CDR3 region has 15 residues. Here the CDR3 DNA reads TGTGCCAGCAGTTCGTCCGGGACAGGGATCTATGGCTACACCTTC. Translated: CASSSSGTGIYGYTF.

The chain uses TRBV28 and TRBJ1-4; D is ambiguous. The CDR3 consists of 11 residues. The V end was cut by 3 bases, the J end by 6 bases, with 2 bases between. The germline CDR1 and CDR2 sequences are MDHEN and SYDVKM. CDR3 amino acids: CASSFHEKLFF. CDR3 coding DNA: TGTGCCAGCAGTTTTCATGAAAAACTGTTTTTT.

The chain recombines TRBV4-1 with TRBJ2-7; D might be TRBD2 (6 bases). The V and J ends lost 3 bases and 5 bases respectively, with 20 bases between them. The CDR3 has 16 amino acids. Germline CDR1 is MGHRA and CDR2 is YSYEKL. DNA of the CDR3: TGCGCCAGCAGCCAGACGCTAGCGTTCCCCAGCGACGAGCAGTACTTC. Its protein is CASSQTLAFPSDEQYF.

V usage is TRBV2 and J usage is TRBJ1-2; TRBD1 matches at 7 bases. Trimming cost V 0 bases and J 7 bases; bases outside gene matches: 8. The CDR3 runs to 15 residues. Germline V gene data show CDR1 as SNHLY and CDR2 as FYNNEI. CDR3 bases: TGTGCCAGCAGTGAAGCAACCAGGGGGGGTGTTGGCTACACCTTC. It encodes CASSEATRGGVGYTF.

The V and J genes are TRBV30 and TRBJ1-2; the match to TRBD1 covers 7 bases. J was trimmed by 7 bases and V by 4 bases; bases with no gene match: 15. This CDR3 has 15 residues. Germline V lookup: CDR1 GTSNPN, CDR2 SVGIG (reference sequence). CDR3 in amino acids: CAWTTGYFVSGGYTF. CDR3 coding DNA: TGTGCCTGGACGACAGGGTATTTTGTATCCGGTGGCTACACCTTC. Filled out from reference TRBV30 and TRBJ1-2, the complete variable domain reads SQTIHQWPATLVQPVGSPLSLECTVEGTSNPNLYWYRQAAGRGLQLLFYSVGIGQISSEVPQNLSASRPQDRQFILSSKKLLLSDSGFYLCAWTTGYFVSGGYTFGSGTRLTVV.

The chain couples TRBV29-1 to TRBJ1-4; D possibly corresponds to TRBD1 (6 bases). V was trimmed by 4 bases and J by 7 bases, leaving 10 bases between them. Germline CDR1 reads SQVTM; CDR2 reads ANQGSEA. CDR3 size: 12 residues. The CDR3 sequence is CSVAPRGEKLFF. CDR3 DNA: TGCAGCGTTGCCCCCAGGGGTGAAAAACTGTTTTTT.

This chain links TRBV18 with TRBJ2-6; TRBD2 aligns across 9 bases. Germline CDR1 reads KGHSH; CDR2 reads LQKENI. The trim removed 3 bases at V and 3 bases at J, leaving 3 bases unmatched. CDR3 length: 16 amino acids. The CDR3 here is CASSPREGSGANVLTF. CDR3 in DNA: TGTGCCAGCTCACCGCGGGAGGGTAGTGGGGCCAACGTCCTGACTTTC.

The chain joins TRBV6-5 to TRBJ1-5, with D maybe TRBD1 (6 bases). The CDR3 loop spans 12 amino acids. Trimming removed 6 bases from V and 4 bases from J, with 7 bases in between. Looked up from germline, CDR1 is MNHEY and CDR2 is SVGAGI. The CDR3, as DNA: TGTGCCAGCAGGCAGGGGAATCAGCCCCAGCATTTT. Encoded protein: CASRQGNQPQHF.

The J gene is TRBJ2-2, the V gene TRBV5-6; 9 bases line up with TRBD1. CDR3 length equals 16 residues. Trimming at V came to 4 bases and at J to 4 bases, leaving 8 bases not matched to a gene. Germline V lookup: CDR1 SGHDT, CDR2 YYEEEE. The CDR3 region is CASSNRDRAFTGELFF. The CDR3 DNA follows: TGTGCCAGCAGCAACCGGGACAGGGCGTTCACCGGGGAGCTGTTTTTT. The full variable domain, in which reference TRBV5-6 and TRBJ2-2 provide the parts outside the CDR3, is DAGVTQSPTHLIKTRGQQVTLRCSPKSGHDTVSWYQQALGQGPQFIFQYYEEEERQRGNFPDRFSGHQFPNYSSELNVNALLLGDSALYLCASSNRDRAFTGELFFGEGSRLTVL.

Remarks on this clone: Within the sample, other DNA sequences also encode this same CDR3. The chain is built from TRBV6-5 and TRBJ2-1; 9 bases match TRBD1. CDR1 and CDR2 from the germline V gene are MNHEY and SVGAGI. This CDR3 region has 14 residues. V dropped 6 bases and J dropped 9; count of bases not matched to a gene: 9. CDR3 sequence (DNA): TGTGCCAGCAGACCGGGACAGGGCTTGGGTGAGCAGTTCTTC. The encoded protein is CASRPGQGLGEQFF.

This clone was counted only a few times. The chain employs TRBV7-9 and TRBJ2-1, with 8 bases lining up with TRBD1. This CDR3 has 14 amino acids. Looked up from germline, CDR1 is SEHNR and CDR2 is FQNEAQ (reference sequence). V dropped 5 bases and J dropped 6; count of bases not matched to a gene: 6. The CDR3 sequence: CASSRTGKGNEQFF. CDR3 bases: TGTGCCAGCAGCCGGACAGGGAAAGGCAATGAGCAGTTCTTC. Full variable domain (remainder filled in from reference TRBV7-9 and TRBJ2-1): DTGVSQNPRHKITKRGQNVTFRCDPISEHNRLYWYRQTLGQGPEFLTYFQNEAQLEKSRLLSDRFSAERPKGSFSTLEIQRTEQGDSAMYLCASSRTGKGNEQFFGPGTRLTVL.

The rearrangement joins TRBV6-1 to TRBJ1-2, with D uncertain. Trimming removed 11 bases from V and 8 bases from J, with 21 bases in between. The CDR3 totals 13 residues. The V gene's germline CDR1 is MNHNS and CDR2 SASEGT. This chain's CDR3 is CAEGTGKGWGYTF. As DNA, the CDR3 is TGTGCCGAAGGAACGGGGAAGGGATGGGGCTACACCTTC.

This clone was seen only a few times. This chain links TRBV6-1 with TRBJ2-3, with TRBD2 identical over 12 bases. Losses at the gene ends were 8 bases for V and 3 bases for J; bases not matched to a gene: 6. Germline lookup yields CDR1 MNHNS and CDR2 SASEGT. The CDR3 has 15 amino acids. The CDR3 DNA reads as TGTGCCAGCTCCCCCACTAGCGGGAGGACAGATACGCAGTATTTT. Translated: CASSPTSGRTDTQYF.

The chain uses TRBV9 and TRBJ1-2; perhaps TRBD1 as D (6 bases). The germline V gene encodes CDR1 SGDLS and CDR2 YYNGEE. The CDR3 loop spans 14 amino acids. V was pared by 0 bases and J by 6 bases, with 12 bases between. The CDR3 loop reads CASSVGRGAHGYTF. The DNA for the CDR3 is TGTGCCAGCAGCGTAGGGCGGGGGGCCCATGGCTACACCTTC.

This chain joins TRBV6-6 and TRBJ1-5, with 7 bases that match TRBD1. Losses at the gene ends were 4 bases for V and 0 bases for J; bases not matched to a gene: 3. Germline V gene sequence: CDR1 MNHNY, CDR2 SVGAGI (reference sequence). This CDR3 is built from 15 residues. Written as DNA, the CDR3 is TGTGCCAGCAGTTCGGGACAGAATAGCAATCAGCCCCAGCATTTT. This encodes CASSSGQNSNQPQHF.

This rearrangement joins TRBV9 to TRBJ1-1, with D possibly being TRBD1 (5 bases). There are 13 residues in the CDR3. Trimming removed 5 bases at V and 3 bases at J, with 11 bases between. Germline CDR1 and CDR2: SGDLS and YYNGEE. The CDR3 DNA is TGTGCCAGCAGGTCTGGCAGGGACACTGAAGCTTTCTTT. This sequence encodes CASRSGRDTEAFF.

The chain employs TRBV30 and TRBJ1-2; 7 nucleotides align to TRBD1. The CDR3 has 15 residues. Germline V CDR1 and CDR2: GTSNPN, SVGIG (reference sequence). V dropped 0 bases and J dropped 1; count of bases not matched to a gene: 5. CDR3: CAWSVQGQINYGYTF. The CDR3 bases are TGTGCCTGGAGTGTACAGGGACAGATTAACTATGGCTACACCTTC.

This clone was counted a single time. This chain uses TRBV6-1 with TRBJ2-4; TRBD2 agrees at 7 bases. Trimming cost V 7 bases and J 5 bases; bases outside gene matches: 11. CDR1 MNHNS and CDR2 SASEGT come from the germline V gene. CDR3 length: 15 residues. The CDR3, as DNA: TGTGCCAGCACAGGCCTAGCGGCATCTCAAAACATTCAGTACTTC. It yields the protein CASTGLAASQNIQYF.

The chain links TRBV14 to TRBJ1-2; possible D gene TRBD1, 5 bases. CDR1 is SGHDN, CDR2 FVKESK, per germline. V was pared by 1 base and J by 2 bases, with 11 bases between. The CDR3 runs 15 residues. The CDR3 sequence is CASSQGWDGNYGYTF. The CDR3 DNA follows: TGTGCCAGCAGCCAAGGCTGGGACGGGAACTATGGCTACACCTTC.

The chain combines TRBV7-6 with TRBJ2-5; TRBD1 is a possible D gene (5 bases). Germline-derived CDR1 and CDR2 are SGHVS and FNYEAQ. V shed 1 base and J shed 1 base, with 13 bases lying between them. CDR3 size: 16 residues. Here the CDR3 reads CASSLVAGNSQETQYF. CDR3 bases: TGTGCCAGCAGCTTAGTTGCAGGGAATAGCCAAGAGACCCAGTACTTC. Together with reference TRBV7-6 and TRBJ2-5, the CDR3 gives the full variable domain: GAGVSQSPRYKVTKRGQDVALRCDPISGHVSLYWYRQALGQGPEFLTYFNYEAQQDKSGLPNDRFSAERPEGSISTLTIQRTEQRDSAMYRCASSLVAGNSQETQYFGPGTRLLVL.

J is TRBJ2-1 and V is TRBV7-9, with D tentatively TRBD2 (5 bases). There are 15 residues in the CDR3. Germline V gives CDR1 SEHNR, CDR2 FQNEAQ (reference sequence). Trimming left V 1 base short and J 4 bases short, with 11 bases between. CDR3 nucleotide sequence: TGTGCCAGCAGCTTAGGCGAGGGCCCATACAATGAGCAGTTCTTC. Protein sequence: CASSLGEGPYNEQFF.

J is TRBJ2-5 and V is TRBV5-6; unclear D gene. Germline V gene lookup returns CDR1 SGHDT and CDR2 YYEEEE. V gave up 3 bases and J gave up 5 bases, with 11 bases separating them. This CDR3 contains 13 residues. The DNA of the CDR3 is TGTGCCAGCAGCTACGGCCATCTGGAGACCCAGTACTTC. This gives the protein CASSYGHLETQYF.

This rearrangement joins TRBV28 to TRBJ1-2, with TRBD1 as a possible D gene (6 bases). Trimming removed 5 bases at V and 2 bases at J, with 9 bases between. Germline V gives CDR1 MDHEN, CDR2 SYDVKM. This CDR3 spans 13 amino acids. CDR3 in DNA: TGTGCCAGCAGTAAGGGACAAAACTATGGCTACACCTTC. Protein sequence: CASSKGQNYGYTF.

This chain links TRBV10-3 with TRBJ1-5, with D perhaps TRBD1 (5 bases). Trimming removed 2 bases from V and 4 bases from J, with 12 bases in between. The CDR3 contains 15 residues. From germline, CDR1 is ENHRY and CDR2 SYGVKD. This chain's CDR3 is CAISEQGTVNQPQHF. As DNA, the CDR3 is TGTGCCATCAGTGAGCAAGGGACTGTTAATCAGCCCCAGCATTTT.

Only a few counts were recorded for this clone. J is TRBJ2-7 and V is TRBV10-3; a weak D match, TRBD1 (5 bases). Trimming shortened V by 2 bases and J by 4 bases, and 6 bases separated the two germline ends. Germline CDR1 is ENHRY and CDR2 is SYGVKD. The CDR3 totals 12 residues. CDR3 loop: CAISEGAYEQYF. DNA for the CDR3: TGTGCCATCAGTGAGGGGGCATACGAGCAGTACTTC.